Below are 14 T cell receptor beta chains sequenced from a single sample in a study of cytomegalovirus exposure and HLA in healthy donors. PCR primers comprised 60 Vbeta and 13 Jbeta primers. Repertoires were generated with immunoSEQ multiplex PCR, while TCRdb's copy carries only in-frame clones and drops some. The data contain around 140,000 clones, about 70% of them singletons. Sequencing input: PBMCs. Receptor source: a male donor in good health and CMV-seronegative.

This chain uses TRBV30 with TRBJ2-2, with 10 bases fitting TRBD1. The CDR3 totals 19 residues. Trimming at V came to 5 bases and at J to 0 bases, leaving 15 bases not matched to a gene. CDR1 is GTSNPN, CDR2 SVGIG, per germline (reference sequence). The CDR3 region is CAWWGGTGVPPANTGELFF. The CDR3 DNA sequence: TGTGCCTGGTGGGGGGGGACAGGGGTTCCCCCCGCGAACACCGGGGAGCTGTTTTTT.

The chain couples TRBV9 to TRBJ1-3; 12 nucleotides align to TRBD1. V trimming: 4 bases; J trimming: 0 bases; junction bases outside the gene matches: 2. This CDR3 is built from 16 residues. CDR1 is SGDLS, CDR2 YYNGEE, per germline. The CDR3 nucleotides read TGTGCCAGCAGCCTGGGACAGGGGGCCTCTGGAAACACCATATATTTT. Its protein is CASSLGQGASGNTIYF.

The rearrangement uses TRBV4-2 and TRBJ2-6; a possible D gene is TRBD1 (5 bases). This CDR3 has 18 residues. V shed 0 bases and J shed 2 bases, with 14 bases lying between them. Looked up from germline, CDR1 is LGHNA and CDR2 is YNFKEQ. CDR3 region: CASSQDDSYRTGANVLTF. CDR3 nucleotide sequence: TGTGCCAGCAGCCAAGATGACAGCTATAGGACTGGGGCCAACGTCCTGACTTTC.

CDR3 protein: CASSQPAGGWTNEKLFF. CDR3 nucleotide sequence: TGCGCCAGCAGCCAGCCGGCCGGAGGTTGGACTAATGAAAAACTGTTTTTT. The chain uses TRBV4-1 and TRBJ1-4; D unresolved. The V end lost 3 bases, the J end lost 2 bases, and 16 bases lay between the germline ends. The germline V gene encodes CDR1 MGHRA and CDR2 YSYEKL. CDR3 length equals 17 residues.

CDR3 sequence reads: CASTPRSLAVTEAFF. CDR3 DNA: TGTGCCAGTACCCCCCGGAGTTTAGCGGTAACTGAAGCTTTCTTT. The genes are TRBV19 and TRBJ1-1; D uncertain. Trimming took 7 bases from V and 5 from J, leaving 20 bases between them. Germline CDR1 reads LNHDA; CDR2 reads SQIVND (reference sequence). The CDR3 contains 15 residues. Drawing the rest from reference TRBV19 and TRBJ1-1, the complete variable domain is DGGITQSPKYLFRKEGQNVTLSCEQNLNHDAMYWYRQDPGQGLRLIYYSQIVNDFQKGDIAEGYSVSREKKESFPLTVTSAQKNPTAFYLCASTPRSLAVTEAFFGQGTRLTVV.

Written as DNA, the CDR3 is TGTGCCAGCAGTTTATCGGGGACAGGGTTCAGAGAAAACACCATATATTTT. Translating gives CASSLSGTGFRENTIYF. V is TRBV28 and J is TRBJ1-3; 9 bases match TRBD1. Unmatched junction bases numbered 10, after V lost 1 base and J lost 6 bases. CDR1 is MDHEN and CDR2 is SYDVKM in the germline V gene. The CDR3 consists of 17 residues. The whole variable domain, filled in from reference TRBV28 and TRBJ1-3, reads DVKVTQSSRYLVKRTGEKVFLECVQDMDHENMFWYRQDPGLGLRLIYFSYDVKMKEKGDIPEGYSVSREKKERFSLILESASTNQTSMYLCASSLSGTGFRENTIYFGEGSWLTVV.

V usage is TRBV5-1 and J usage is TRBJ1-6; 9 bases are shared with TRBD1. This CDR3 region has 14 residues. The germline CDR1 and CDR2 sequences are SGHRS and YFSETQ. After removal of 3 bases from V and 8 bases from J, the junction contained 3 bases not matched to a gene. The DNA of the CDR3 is TGCGCCAGCAGCTGGGGACAGGGTGATTCACCCCTCCACTTT. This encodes CASSWGQGDSPLHF. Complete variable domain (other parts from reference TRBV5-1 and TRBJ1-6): KAGVTQTPRYLIKTRGQQVTLSCSPISGHRSVSWYQQTPGQGLQFLFEYFSETQRNKGNFPGRFSGRQFSNSRSEMNVSTLELGDSALYLCASSWGQGDSPLHFGNGTRLTVT.

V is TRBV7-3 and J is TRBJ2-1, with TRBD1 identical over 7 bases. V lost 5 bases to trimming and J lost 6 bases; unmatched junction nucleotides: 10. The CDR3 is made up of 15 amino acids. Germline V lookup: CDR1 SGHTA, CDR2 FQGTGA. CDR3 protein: CASSPSPGTVNEQFF. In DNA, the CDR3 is TGTGCCAGCAGCCCGAGCCCCGGGACAGTCAATGAGCAGTTCTTC.

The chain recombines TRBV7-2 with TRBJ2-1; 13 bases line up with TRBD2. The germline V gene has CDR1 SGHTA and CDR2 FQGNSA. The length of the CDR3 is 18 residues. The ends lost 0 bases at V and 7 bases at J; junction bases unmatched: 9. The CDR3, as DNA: TGTGCCAGCAGCTTAGCGGATCGGGGACTAGCGGGGAAAAATGAGCAGTTCTTC. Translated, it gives CASSLADRGLAGKNEQFF.

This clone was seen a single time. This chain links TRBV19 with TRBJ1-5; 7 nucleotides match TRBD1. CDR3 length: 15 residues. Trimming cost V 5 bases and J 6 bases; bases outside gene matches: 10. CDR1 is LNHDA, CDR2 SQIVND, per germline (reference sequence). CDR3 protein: CASSPHRGISQPQHF. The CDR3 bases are TGTGCCAGTAGTCCCCACAGGGGAATCTCTCAGCCCCAGCATTTT.

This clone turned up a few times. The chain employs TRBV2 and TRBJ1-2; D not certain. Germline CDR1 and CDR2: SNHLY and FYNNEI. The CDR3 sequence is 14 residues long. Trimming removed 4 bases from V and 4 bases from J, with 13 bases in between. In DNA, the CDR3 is TGTGCCAGCAGTGGAATGGGAGACTTCTATGGCTACACCTTC. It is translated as CASSGMGDFYGYTF.

In nucleotides, the CDR3 is TGTGCCAGCAGTTTGATAGGGACAGCCACTGAAGCTTTCTTT. This gives the protein CASSLIGTATEAFF. The rearrangement uses TRBV28 and TRBJ1-1, with 7 positions matching TRBD1. With V trimmed by 3 bases and J by 4 bases, 5 bases remained unmatched. CDR1 is MDHEN and CDR2 is SYDVKM in the germline V gene. The CDR3 runs 14 residues. Full variable domain (outside the CDR3, taken from reference TRBV28 and TRBJ1-1): DVKVTQSSRYLVKRTGEKVFLECVQDMDHENMFWYRQDPGLGLRLIYFSYDVKMKEKGDIPEGYSVSREKKERFSLILESASTNQTSMYLCASSLIGTATEAFFGQGTRLTVV.

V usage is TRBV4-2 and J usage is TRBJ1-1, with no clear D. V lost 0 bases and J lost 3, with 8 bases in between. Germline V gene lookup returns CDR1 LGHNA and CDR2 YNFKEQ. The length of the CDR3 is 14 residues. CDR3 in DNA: TGTGCCAGCAGCCAAGATAACAGATACACTGAAGCTTTCTTT. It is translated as CASSQDNRYTEAFF.

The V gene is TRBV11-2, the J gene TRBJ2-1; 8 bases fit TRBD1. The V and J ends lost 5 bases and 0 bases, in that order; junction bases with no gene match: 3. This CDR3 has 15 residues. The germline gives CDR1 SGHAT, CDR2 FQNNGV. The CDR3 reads CASSGTGLSYNEQFF. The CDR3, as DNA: TGTGCCAGCAGCGGGACAGGTCTCTCCTACAATGAGCAGTTCTTC.